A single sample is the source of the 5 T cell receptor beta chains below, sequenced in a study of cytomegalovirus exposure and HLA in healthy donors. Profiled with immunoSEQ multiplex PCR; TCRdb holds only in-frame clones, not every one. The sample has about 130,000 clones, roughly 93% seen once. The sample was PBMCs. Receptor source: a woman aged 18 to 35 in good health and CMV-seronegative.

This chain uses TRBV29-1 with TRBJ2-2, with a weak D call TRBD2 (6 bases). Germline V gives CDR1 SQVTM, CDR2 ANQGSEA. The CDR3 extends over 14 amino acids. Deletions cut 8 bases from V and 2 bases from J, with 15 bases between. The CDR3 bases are TGCAGCTGCAAAGTGGGGGGAAACACCGGGGAGCTGTTTTTT. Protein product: CSCKVGGNTGELFF.

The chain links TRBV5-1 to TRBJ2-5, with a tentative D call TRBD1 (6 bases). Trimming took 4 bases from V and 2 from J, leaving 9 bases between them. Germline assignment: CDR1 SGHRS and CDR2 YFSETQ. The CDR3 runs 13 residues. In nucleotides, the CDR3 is TGCGCCAGCAGCATAGGGACACAAGAGACCCAGTACTTC. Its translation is CASSIGTQETQYF.

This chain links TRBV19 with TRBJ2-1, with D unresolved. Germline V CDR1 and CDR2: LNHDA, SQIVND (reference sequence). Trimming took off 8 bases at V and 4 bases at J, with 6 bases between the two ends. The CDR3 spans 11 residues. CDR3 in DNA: TGTGCCAGTCAACTATACAATGAGCAGTTCTTC. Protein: CASQLYNEQFF.

CDR3 loop: CASSPRGDRVNSPLHF. The CDR3 coding sequence is TGTGCCAGCAGCCCTAGGGGGGACAGGGTCAACTCACCCCTCCACTTT. This rearrangement joins TRBV7-2 to TRBJ1-6, with 9 bases that match TRBD1. Trimming removed 5 bases from V and 10 bases from J; junction bases left unmatched: 12. Per germline, CDR1 SGHTA and CDR2 FQGNSA. This CDR3 spans 16 amino acids.

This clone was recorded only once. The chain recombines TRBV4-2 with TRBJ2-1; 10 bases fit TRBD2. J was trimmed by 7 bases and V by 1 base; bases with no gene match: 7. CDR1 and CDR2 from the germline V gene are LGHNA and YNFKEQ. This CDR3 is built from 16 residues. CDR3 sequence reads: CASSQGGLAKINEQFF. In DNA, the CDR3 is TGTGCCAGCAGCCAAGGGGGACTAGCGAAGATAAATGAGCAGTTCTTC.